These T cell receptor beta chains were read from a single sample in a study of CD8 T cell repertoires and HIV-1 epitope variants. Only in-frame clones appear in the TCRdb table, and some are missing; sequencing was by immunoSEQ multiplex PCR. Among approximately 1,000 clones listed, 66% were seen once. Antigens of these TCRs are unknown. Sequencing was done on a sample of cultured CD8+ T cells derived from PBMCs. The origin of the receptors is a male donor with HIV. Both conserved end residues are part of each CDR3. The D gene is left open where the match is weak. Size is stated for part of the rows, as once, few or many counts, or as a class when the clone is expanded.

J: TRBJ2-1; length: 15; size: NA; D: TRBD1; V: TRBV4-3; CDR3: CASSQNPRQGDEQFF; DNA: TGCGCCAGCAGCCAAAACCCCCGACAGGGCGATGAGCAGTTCTTC
J: TRBJ2-5; length: 14; size: NA; D: NA; V: TRBV7-3; CDR3: CASSPSRGQETQYF; DNA: TGTGCCAGCAGCCCAAGCCGGGGCCAAGAGACCCAGTACTTC
J: TRBJ2-7; length: 15; size: NA; D: TRBD1; V: TRBV15; CDR3: CATSDGTGGIGEQYF; DNA: TGTGCCACCAGCGATGGGACAGGTGGCATTGGCGAGCAGTACTTC
J: TRBJ2-7; length: 12; size: few; D: NA; V: TRBV6-1; CDR3: CASNGDSYEQYF; DNA: TGTGCCAGCAATGGGGACTCCTACGAGCAGTACTTC
J: TRBJ2-7; length: 15; size: NA; D: TRBD1; V: TRBV2; CDR3: CASSEAFGTGNEQYF; DNA: TGTGCCAGCAGTGAGGCGTTCGGGACAGGGAACGAGCAGTACTTC
J: TRBJ2-6; length: 16; size: few; D: TRBD1; V: TRBV6-5; CDR3: CASSYTGGSGANVLTF; DNA: TGTGCCAGCAGTTACACAGGGGGCTCTGGGGCCAACGTCCTGACTTTC
J: TRBJ1-1; length: 13; size: NA; D: NA; V: TRBV5-4; CDR3: CASSLAEGTEAFF; DNA: TGTGCCAGCAGCTTGGCCGAGGGGACTGAAGCTTTCTTT
J: TRBJ2-1; length: 14; size: once; D: NA; V: TRBV4-3; CDR3: CASSQDLAAGEQFF; DNA: TGCGCCAGCAGCCAAGATCTCGCAGCCGGTGAGCAGTTCTTC
J: TRBJ1-5; length: 15; size: NA; D: NA; V: TRBV7-6; CDR3: CASSLGGGSNQPQHF; DNA: TGTGCCAGCAGCTTAGGGGGTGGGAGCAATCAGCCCCAGCATTTT
J: TRBJ2-3; length: 15; size: NA; D: NA; V: TRBV28; CDR3: CASSLSDSLTDTQYF; DNA: TGTGCCAGCAGTTTATCGGATAGCTTGACAGATACGCAGTATTTT
J: TRBJ2-5; length: 15; size: NA; D: NA; V: TRBV5-1; CDR3: CASSLYGGGGETQYF; DNA: TGCGCCAGCAGCTTGTATGGAGGAGGCGGGGAGACCCAGTACTTC
J: TRBJ2-1; length: 17; size: NA; D: TRBD1; V: TRBV28; CDR3: CASSSGTGGFGDNEQFF; DNA: TGTGCCAGCAGTTCCGGGACAGGGGGCTTCGGGGACAATGAGCAGTTCTTC
J: TRBJ2-3; length: 13; size: NA; D: NA; V: TRBV9; CDR3: CASSVTGTDTQYF; DNA: TGTGCCAGCAGCGTGACCGGGACAGATACGCAGTATTTT
J: TRBJ2-1; length: 16; size: NA; D: TRBD1; V: TRBV7-2; CDR3: CASSFRDRGTDNEQFF; DNA: TGTGCCAGCAGCTTTCGGGACAGGGGCACAGACAATGAGCAGTTCTTC
J: TRBJ2-1; length: 15; size: NA; D: TRBD2; V: TRBV29-1; CDR3: CSVETSGSSYNEQFF; DNA: TGCAGCGTTGAAACTAGCGGGAGCTCCTACAATGAGCAGTTCTTC